This passage covers 21 T cell receptor beta chains from one sample sequenced in a study of blood T cell repertoires in COVID-19. Assay used: immunoSEQ multiplex PCR; TCRdb lists only in-frame clones, some missing. Of about 17,000 clones listed, roughly 87% are singletons. What was sequenced was peripheral blood. These receptor sequences come from a man aged 45-60 years with active COVID-19.

The gene calls are TRBV6-6 and TRBJ2-7; D is possibly TRBD1 (6 bases). This CDR3 has 15 amino acids. Germline assignment: CDR1 MNHNY and CDR2 SVGAGI (reference sequence). Trimming removed 0 bases at V and 3 bases at J, with 12 bases between. The CDR3 reads CASSYSTGQSYEQYF. CDR3 bases: TGTGCCAGCAGTTACTCGACGGGACAAAGCTACGAGCAGTACTTC.

The chain has TRBV5-1 and TRBJ2-5; possibly TRBD1 for D (5 bases). Germline V gene lookup returns CDR1 SGHRS and CDR2 YFSETQ. V was shortened by 1 base and J by 0 bases, with 10 bases between the two germline ends. The CDR3 runs to 15 residues. The CDR3 nucleotides are TGCGCCAGCAGCTTGAACCAGGGCAACCAAGAGACCCAGTACTTC. The encoded protein is CASSLNQGNQETQYF.

This clone was seen a few times. The rearrangement links TRBV9 to TRBJ2-3; no definite D call. Trimming removed 4 bases at V and 4 bases at J, with 13 bases between. The CDR3 spans 14 residues. Germline V CDR1 and CDR2: SGDLS, YYNGEE. The chain's CDR3 is CASSPRLRADTQYF. The CDR3 DNA reads as TGTGCCAGCAGCCCCCGACTGAGAGCAGATACGCAGTATTTT.

The gene calls are TRBV5-1 and TRBJ1-5, with a weak D call TRBD1 (6 bases). The CDR3 has 14 residues. Germline CDR1 reads SGHRS; CDR2 reads YFSETQ. Trimming removed 8 bases from V and 5 bases from J, with 17 bases in between. The CDR3 DNA reads as TGCGCCAGTTCCTCAGGGGTCGGGCATCAGCCCCAGCATTTT. Residues: CASSSGVGHQPQHF.

The chain uses TRBV19 and TRBJ2-7; perhaps TRBD1 as D (5 bases). The CDR3 is made up of 14 amino acids. The germline CDR1 and CDR2 sequences are LNHDA and SQIVND (reference sequence). V lost 3 bases and J lost 6, with 15 bases in between. DNA of the CDR3: TGTGCCAGTAGTATTGACGTAGGGGTACGCGAGCAGTACTTC. This sequence encodes CASSIDVGVREQYF.

This clone showed up just a few times. This chain uses TRBV28 with TRBJ1-5; TRBD1 aligns across 7 bases. After removal of 8 bases from V and 5 bases from J, the junction contained 12 bases not matched to a gene. The CDR3 is made up of 15 amino acids. Looked up from germline, CDR1 is MDHEN and CDR2 is SYDVKM. The CDR3 reads CASELEGAYDQPQHF. The CDR3 DNA follows: TGTGCCAGCGAACTCGAGGGGGCGTATGATCAGCCCCAGCATTTT. The full variable domain, completed using reference TRBV28 and TRBJ1-5, is DVKVTQSSRYLVKRTGEKVFLECVQDMDHENMFWYRQDPGLGLRLIYFSYDVKMKEKGDIPEGYSVSREKKERFSLILESASTNQTSMYLCASELEGAYDQPQHFGDGTRLSIL.

In regard to this clone: Relative to the germline gene, one junction end is altered; a read error may explain this. Distinct nucleotide sequences in the sample also encode this CDR3. The genes are TRBV19 and TRBJ1-1; unclear D gene. CDR1 is LNHDA, CDR2 SQIVND, per germline (reference sequence). CDR3 size: 15 residues. In DNA, the CDR3 is TGTGCCAGTAGTATGGGAGCCCTAGGGAACACCGAAGCTTTCTTT. Its protein product is CASSMGALGNTEAFF.

The genes are TRBV27 and TRBJ1-1; 8 bases match TRBD1. The CDR3 extends over 17 amino acids. In germline, CDR1 is MNHEY, CDR2 SMNVEV (reference sequence). J gave up 1 base and V 3 bases, and 10 bases lay outside the gene matches. The CDR3 region is CASSFRGTGFTNTEAFF. The CDR3 DNA follows: TGTGCCAGCAGTTTTAGGGGGACAGGATTCACGAACACTGAAGCTTTCTTT.

The chain recombines TRBV7-9 with TRBJ2-3; TRBD2 matches 12 bases. Germline trimming cut 3 bases from V and 6 bases from J; bases unmatched to any gene: 4. Germline V gene sequence: CDR1 SEHNR, CDR2 FQNEAQ (reference sequence). The CDR3 contains 15 residues. The CDR3 loop is CASSLTSGRKDTQYF. Written as DNA, the CDR3 is TGTGCCAGCAGCTTGACTAGCGGGAGAAAGGATACGCAGTATTTT. The whole variable domain, remainder taken from reference TRBV7-9 and TRBJ2-3, is DTGVSQNPRHKITKRGQNVTFRCDPISEHNRLYWYRQTLGQGPEFLTYFQNEAQLEKSRLLSDRFSAERPKGSFSTLEIQRTEQGDSAMYLCASSLTSGRKDTQYFGPGTRLTVL.

This chain uses TRBV29-1 with TRBJ2-7; 9 bases line up with TRBD1. The CDR3 has 14 amino acids. Trimming took 3 bases from V and 4 from J; bases not matched to a gene: 7. In germline, CDR1 is SQVTM, CDR2 ANQGSEA. In nucleotides, the CDR3 is TGCAGCGTTGAGGGACAGGGCCCCAGGTACGAGCAGTACTTC. Translated, it gives CSVEGQGPRYEQYF.

The V gene is TRBV6-2 or TRBV6-3, the J gene TRBJ2-7; 12 bases are a match to TRBD2. The CDR3 covers 16 residues. Germline CDR1 MNHEY, CDR2 SVGEGT. V dropped 6 bases and J dropped 3; count of bases not matched to a gene: 9. The CDR3 bases are TGTGCCAGCAGCCGAAGTGGACTAGCGGGATACTACGAGCAGTACTTC. It translates to CASSRSGLAGYYEQYF.

In its sample, this clone was seen a few times. The rearrangement uses TRBV19 and TRBJ2-2, with 9 bases aligning to TRBD1. The CDR3 spans 16 residues. Germline CDR1 LNHDA, CDR2 SQIVND (reference sequence). V was pared by 5 bases and J by 4 bases, with 8 bases of the junction left unmatched. CDR3 amino acids: CASSLGTGSGTGELFF. The CDR3 nucleotides read TGTGCCAGTAGTCTGGGGACAGGGTCAGGCACCGGGGAGCTGTTTTTT.

This clone was observed a single time. This chain uses TRBV28 with TRBJ1-1, with TRBD1 matching over 9 bases. Per the germline V gene, CDR1 is MDHEN and CDR2 is SYDVKM. The CDR3 sequence is 15 residues long. The junction had 6 bases not matched to a gene; V was cut back by 6 bases and J by 1 base. The CDR3 sequence is CASRGTGLRNTEAFF. The CDR3 DNA reads TGTGCCAGCAGAGGGACAGGGCTAAGGAACACTGAAGCTTTCTTT.

The gene calls are TRBV11-2 and TRBJ1-5; unclear D gene. The germline V and J ends were trimmed by 0 bases and 2 bases, with 8 bases remaining between them. In germline, CDR1 is SGHAT, CDR2 FQNNGV. CDR3 length: 15 residues. CDR3 loop: CASSLDTGGNQPQHF. The CDR3 coding sequence is TGTGCCAGCAGCTTAGATACCGGGGGCAATCAGCCCCAGCATTTT.

This chain joins TRBV28 and TRBJ1-5; no definite D call. V lost 7 bases and J 3 bases, leaving 10 bases between the germline ends. The germline CDR1 and CDR2 sequences are MDHEN and SYDVKM. The CDR3 runs 13 residues. The CDR3 region has the DNA TGTGCCAGCACCCGCGGATTCAATCAGCCCCAGCATTTT. Its protein is CASTRGFNQPQHF.

This rearrangement joins TRBV12-3 or TRBV12-4 to TRBJ1-2; D remains unclear. CDR3 length: 13 amino acids. The V end was cut by 5 bases, the J end by 2 bases, with 9 bases between. This CDR3 is CASSPNANYGYTF. The CDR3 nucleotides are TGTGCCAGCAGTCCTAACGCGAACTATGGCTACACCTTC.

The J gene is TRBJ1-5, the V gene TRBV2; possibly TRBD1 for D (5 bases). The germline V gene has CDR1 SNHLY and CDR2 FYNNEI. This CDR3 spans 15 amino acids. Trimming took off 5 bases at V and 0 bases at J, with 11 bases between the two ends. CDR3 nucleotide sequence: TGTGCCAGCAGTTTTGACGGACATAGCAATCAGCCCCAGCATTTT. Protein sequence: CASSFDGHSNQPQHF.

This rearrangement joins TRBV29-1 to TRBJ2-1; 11 bases line up with TRBD2. CDR1 SQVTM and CDR2 ANQGSEA come from the germline V gene. Losses at the gene ends were 7 bases for V and 4 bases for J; bases not matched to a gene: 15. The CDR3 covers 17 residues. CDR3 in amino acids: CSAEAPGLAGGYNEQFF. The CDR3 coding sequence is TGCAGCGCCGAGGCCCCAGGATTAGCGGGAGGGTACAATGAGCAGTTCTTC.

The V call is TRBV21-1, the J call TRBJ2-5; TRBD2, the table's D call, was not compared with the DNA. TRBV21-1 has pseudogene status. This CDR3 is built from 19 residues. The CDR3 sequence: CASSETPSGRVTYQETQYF. Here the CDR3 DNA reads TGTGCCAGCAGCGAAACCCCCAGCGGGAGGGTTACTTATCAAGAGACCCAGTACTTC.

The chain uses TRBV11-3 and TRBJ2-4; 11 bases agree with TRBD2. V lost 4 bases and J lost 11; bases outside the gene matches: 10. The CDR3 sequence is 15 residues long. Germline CDR1 reads SGHNT; CDR2 reads YENEEA. CDR3 residues: CASSSLSGRAKVQYF. DNA of the CDR3: TGTGCCAGCAGCTCCCTTAGCGGGAGGGCCAAGGTTCAGTACTTC.

V usage is TRBV10-1 and J usage is TRBJ2-7; 9 bases match TRBD2. J was trimmed by 0 bases and V by 1 base; bases with no gene match: 19. This CDR3 contains 21 residues. The germline V gene has CDR1 WNHNN and CDR2 SYGVQD (reference sequence). Here the CDR3 reads CASSELISGRGPRGHSYEQYF. The CDR3 nucleotides read TGCGCCAGCAGTGAGTTGATTAGCGGGAGAGGCCCCCGGGGTCACTCCTACGAGCAGTACTTC.